The 20 T cell receptor beta chains below were found in one sample sequenced in a study of blood T cell repertoires in COVID-19. Sequenced by immunoSEQ multiplex PCR; TCRdb stores in-frame clones only, minus some. The repertoire includes 200,000 to 250,000 clones, less than 90% of them detected once, and roughly 2.6% sits in the top ten. Sequenced material: PBMCs or T cells enriched from blood (not recorded which). Receptor source: a woman aged 30 to 39 who had recovered from COVID-19.

J is TRBJ1-5 and V is TRBV20-1, with 10 bases lining up with TRBD1. The CDR3 length is 14 residues. The trim removed 3 bases at V and 6 bases at J, leaving 5 bases unmatched. Per the germline V gene, CDR1 is DFQATT and CDR2 is SNEGSKA (reference sequence). The CDR3 DNA is TGCAGTGCTAGTCCCGGGACAGGGGCTCAGCCCCAGCATTTT. Translated, it gives CSASPGTGAQPQHF.

This clone has a handful of counts. The chain couples TRBV5-1 to TRBJ1-1; TRBD1 matches 8 bases. There are 17 residues in the CDR3. The V and J ends lost 5 bases and 0 bases, in that order; junction bases with no gene match: 12. Germline V gene data show CDR1 as SGHRS and CDR2 as YFSETQ. CDR3 region: CASRQQGGTLMNTEAFF. In DNA form, the CDR3 reads TGCGCCAGCAGACAACAGGGGGGCACCCTAATGAACACTGAAGCTTTCTTT.

The chain recombines TRBV29-1 with TRBJ1-1; 9 nucleotides match TRBD1. V was pared by 6 bases and J by 4 bases, with 3 bases of the junction left unmatched. Germline assignment: CDR1 SQVTM and CDR2 ANQGSEA. The CDR3 contains 12 residues. The CDR3, as DNA: TGCAGCGTCGCGGACAGGGGCACTGAAGCTTTCTTT. It yields the protein CSVADRGTEAFF.

This clone was counted between two and nine times. The rearrangement uses TRBV7-9 and TRBJ1-1; tentative D call: TRBD1 (5 bases). With 5 bases removed from V and 6 bases from J, the gap between germline ends came to 16 bases. The CDR3 spans 14 residues. Germline V gene sequence: CDR1 SEHNR, CDR2 FQNEAQ (reference sequence). The CDR3 protein is CASSIGWGDAEAFF. CDR3 nucleotide sequence: TGTGCCAGCAGCATCGGCTGGGGGGACGCTGAAGCTTTCTTT.

The chain joins TRBV19 to TRBJ2-5; 7 nucleotides agree with TRBD1. V gave up 6 bases and J gave up 1 base; unmatched junction bases: 8. Germline V gene sequence: CDR1 LNHDA, CDR2 SQIVND (reference sequence). This CDR3 has 15 residues. This chain's CDR3 is CASRIWDSTQETQYF. The CDR3 DNA is TGTGCCAGTAGGATCTGGGACAGTACCCAAGAGACCCAGTACTTC.

This clone occurred a few times. The V call is TRBV7-9, the J call TRBJ2-5, with D unresolved. This CDR3 has 12 amino acids. CDR1 and CDR2 from the germline V gene are SEHNR and FQNEAQ (reference sequence). V gave up 2 bases and J gave up 5 bases, with 6 bases separating them. The CDR3 region has the DNA TGTGCCAGCAGCTTATGGGCGGAGACCCAGTACTTC. It encodes CASSLWAETQYF.

The chain couples TRBV5-6 to TRBJ2-3; tentatively, D is TRBD2 (6 bases). The V gene's germline CDR1 is SGHDT and CDR2 YYEEEE. The V end was cut by 4 bases, the J end by 4 bases, with 13 bases between. There are 14 residues in the CDR3. This CDR3 is CASSPGWRADTQYF. The DNA of the CDR3 is TGTGCCAGCAGCCCAGGGTGGAGGGCAGATACGCAGTATTTT.

The chain uses TRBV2 and TRBJ1-1; D is unresolved. V was shortened by 9 bases and J by 1 base, with 9 bases between the two germline ends. This CDR3 has 12 amino acids. Germline CDR1 SNHLY, CDR2 FYNNEI. CDR3 loop: CASRHTNTEAFF. The CDR3 coding sequence is TGTGCCAGTCGTCACACGAACACTGAAGCTTTCTTT.

This sequence joins TRBV7-3 and TRBJ2-5, with D maybe TRBD1 (6 bases). The germline V gene has CDR1 SGHTA and CDR2 FQGTGA. The length of the CDR3 is 15 residues. V lost 2 bases to trimming and J lost 2 bases, with 12 bases between them. This CDR3 is CASSLGRGLQETQYF. The CDR3 DNA reads as TGTGCCAGCAGCTTAGGCAGGGGCTTGCAAGAGACCCAGTACTTC. The full variable domain, in which reference TRBV7-3 and TRBJ2-5 provide the parts outside the CDR3, is GAGVSQTPSNKVTEKGKYVELRCDPISGHTALYWYRQSLGQGPEFLIYFQGTGAADDSGLPNDRFFAVRPEGSVSTLKIQRTERGDSAVYLCASSLGRGLQETQYFGPGTRLLVL.

The V call is TRBV5-4, the J call TRBJ2-3, with 7 bases fitting TRBD1. There are 15 residues in the CDR3. V trimming: 0 bases; J trimming: 2 bases; junction bases outside the gene matches: 3. CDR1 is SGHNT and CDR2 is YYREEE in the germline V gene (reference sequence). CDR3 nucleotide sequence: TGTGCCAGCAGCTTGGGGGACAGAAACACAGATACGCAGTATTTT. Amino acid sequence: CASSLGDRNTDTQYF.

The chain couples TRBV28 to TRBJ1-1; no clear D gene. This CDR3 has 13 amino acids. The germline V and J ends were trimmed by 2 bases and 3 bases, with 7 bases remaining between them. The germline CDR1 and CDR2 sequences are MDHEN and SYDVKM. The CDR3 bases are TGTGCCAGCAGTTTAGAGAGGCACACTGAAGCTTTCTTT. Protein product: CASSLERHTEAFF. The complete variable domain, with remaining parts taken from reference TRBV28 and TRBJ1-1, reads DVKVTQSSRYLVKRTGEKVFLECVQDMDHENMFWYRQDPGLGLRLIYFSYDVKMKEKGDIPEGYSVSREKKERFSLILESASTNQTSMYLCASSLERHTEAFFGQGTRLTVV.

The chain is built from TRBV12-3 or TRBV12-4 and TRBJ2-2; tentatively, D is TRBD2 (5 bases). The CDR3 extends over 13 amino acids. Trimming took off 8 bases at V and 6 bases at J, with 13 bases between the two ends. The CDR3 bases are TGTGCCAGCCGTGAGGGAATCGCCGGGGAGCTGTTTTTT. Its translation: CASREGIAGELFF.

The genes are TRBV10-3 and TRBJ2-3; TRBD1 aligns across 9 bases. The J segment lost 2 bases and the V segment lost 10 bases, leaving 7 bases of the junction unmatched. The CDR3 has 14 amino acids. Germline V gives CDR1 ENHRY, CDR2 SYGVKD. The CDR3 is CATRDRDLTDTQYF. In DNA form, the CDR3 reads TGTGCCACGCGGGACAGGGACCTCACAGATACGCAGTATTTT.

The J gene is TRBJ2-1, the V gene TRBV9, with 10 bases aligning to TRBD2. Germline assignment: CDR1 SGDLS and CDR2 YYNGEE. J was trimmed by 6 bases and V by 1 base; bases with no gene match: 7. The CDR3 has 16 amino acids. CDR3 residues: CASSVKAGGPSNEQFF. CDR3 DNA: TGTGCCAGCAGCGTAAAAGCGGGGGGGCCGAGCAATGAGCAGTTCTTC.

The chain combines TRBV5-1 with TRBJ1-2; TRBD1 might be the D (5 bases). CDR3 length: 13 residues. V lost 4 bases to trimming and J lost 3 bases, with 10 bases between them. From germline, CDR1 is SGHRS and CDR2 YFSETQ. For the CDR3, the DNA is TGCGCCAGCAGCCCGGCGGGGGACTATGGCTACACCTTC. This encodes CASSPAGDYGYTF.

V usage is TRBV2 and J usage is TRBJ1-6, with 8 bases fitting TRBD1. With V trimmed by 4 bases and J by 4 bases, 3 bases remained unmatched. CDR3 size: 15 residues. Germline CDR1 reads SNHLY; CDR2 reads FYNNEI. CDR3 region: CASSADRGYNSPLHF. The CDR3 bases are TGTGCCAGCAGTGCTGACAGGGGTTATAATTCACCCCTCCACTTT.

The chain joins TRBV6-1 to TRBJ2-5; no reliable D call. Trimming took off 2 bases at V and 1 base at J, with 8 bases between the two ends. This CDR3 has 14 amino acids. CDR1 is MNHNS and CDR2 is SASEGT in the germline V gene. In nucleotides, the CDR3 is TGTGCCAGCAGTGAACCCAGAACCCAAGAGACCCAGTACTTC. It translates to CASSEPRTQETQYF.

This rearrangement joins TRBV7-3 to TRBJ2-1; TRBD2 matches at 9 bases. Germline CDR1 is SGHTA and CDR2 is FQGTGA. After removal of 5 bases from V and 5 bases from J, the junction contained 16 bases not matched to a gene. This CDR3 is built from 18 residues. DNA for the CDR3: TGTGCCAGCAGCCAATCACAGCGGGGGGCCACCGCCGACAATGAGCAGTTCTTC. It specifies CASSQSQRGATADNEQFF.

The CDR3 protein is CASSPPDSSRRGYTF. Here the CDR3 DNA reads TGTGCCAGCAGCCCACCGGACAGTTCGCGCCGTGGCTACACCTTC. V usage is TRBV5-6 and J usage is TRBJ1-2; D perhaps matches TRBD1 (6 bases). CDR1 and CDR2 (germline): SGHDT, YYEEEE. V lost 4 bases and J 7 bases, leaving 20 bases between the germline ends. The CDR3 loop spans 15 amino acids.

This clone was seen a few times. This chain links TRBV7-9 with TRBJ2-1; TRBD2 matches 9 bases. J lost 9 bases, V lost 7 bases, and 10 bases had no gene match. Germline CDR1 is SEHNR and CDR2 is FQNEAQ (reference sequence). This CDR3 has 14 amino acids. The CDR3 is CASTPTSGLGEQFF. The CDR3 coding sequence is TGTGCCAGCACCCCCACTAGCGGGTTGGGTGAGCAGTTCTTC.